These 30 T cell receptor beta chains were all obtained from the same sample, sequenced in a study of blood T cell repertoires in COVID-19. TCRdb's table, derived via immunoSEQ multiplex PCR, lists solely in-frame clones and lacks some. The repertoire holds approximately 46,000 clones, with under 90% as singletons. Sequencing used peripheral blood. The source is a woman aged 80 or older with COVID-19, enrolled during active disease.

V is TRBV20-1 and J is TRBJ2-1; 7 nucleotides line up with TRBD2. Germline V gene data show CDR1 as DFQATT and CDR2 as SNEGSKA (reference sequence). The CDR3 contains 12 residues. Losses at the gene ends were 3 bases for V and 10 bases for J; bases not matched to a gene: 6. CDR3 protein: CSASAGEGEQFF. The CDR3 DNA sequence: TGCAGTGCTAGTGCGGGGGAGGGAGAGCAGTTCTTC.

CDR3 residues: CASSSAGTGGRGGELFF. The CDR3 DNA reads as TGTGCCAGCAGCTCGGCCGGGACAGGGGGACGTGGCGGGGAGCTGTTTTTT. The chain combines TRBV5-4 with TRBJ2-2; TRBD1 matches 11 bases. With 3 bases clipped from V and 7 bases from J, the junction kept 11 bases outside the gene matches. The germline CDR1 and CDR2 sequences are SGHNT and YYREEE (reference sequence). CDR3 length equals 17 residues.

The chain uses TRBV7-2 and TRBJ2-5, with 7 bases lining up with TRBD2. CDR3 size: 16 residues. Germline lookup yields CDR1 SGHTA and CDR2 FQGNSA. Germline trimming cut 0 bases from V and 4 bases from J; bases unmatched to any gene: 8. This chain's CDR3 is CASSLARLAVGETQYF. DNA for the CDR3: TGTGCCAGCAGCTTAGCGAGGCTAGCGGTAGGAGAGACCCAGTACTTC.

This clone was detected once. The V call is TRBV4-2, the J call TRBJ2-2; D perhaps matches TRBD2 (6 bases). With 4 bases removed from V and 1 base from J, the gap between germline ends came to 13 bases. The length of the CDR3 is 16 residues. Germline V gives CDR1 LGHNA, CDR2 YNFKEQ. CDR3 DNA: TGTGCCAGCAGCCTCCAACCGGGACTGAACACCGGGGAGCTGTTTTTT. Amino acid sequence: CASSLQPGLNTGELFF.

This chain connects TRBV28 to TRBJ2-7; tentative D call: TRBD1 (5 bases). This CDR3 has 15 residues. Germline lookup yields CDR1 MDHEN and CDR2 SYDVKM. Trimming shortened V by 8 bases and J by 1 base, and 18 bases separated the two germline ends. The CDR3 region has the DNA TGTGCCAGCCGCCTTGGAGCAGGGAATTCCTACGAGCAGTACTTC. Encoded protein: CASRLGAGNSYEQYF.

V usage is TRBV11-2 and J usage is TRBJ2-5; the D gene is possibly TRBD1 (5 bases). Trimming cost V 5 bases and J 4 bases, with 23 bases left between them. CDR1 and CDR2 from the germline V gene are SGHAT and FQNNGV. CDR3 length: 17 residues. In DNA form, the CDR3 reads TGTGCCAGCAGCCCACCTCCAGGGATGAGTCGAGGAGAGACCCAGTACTTC. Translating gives CASSPPPGMSRGETQYF.

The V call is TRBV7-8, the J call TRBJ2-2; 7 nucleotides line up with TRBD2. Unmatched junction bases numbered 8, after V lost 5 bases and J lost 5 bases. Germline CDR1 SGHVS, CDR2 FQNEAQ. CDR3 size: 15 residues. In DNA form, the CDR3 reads TGTGCCAGCAGCCTCGTTCGCGGGAGTACCGGGGAGCTGTTTTTT. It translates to CASSLVRGSTGELFF.

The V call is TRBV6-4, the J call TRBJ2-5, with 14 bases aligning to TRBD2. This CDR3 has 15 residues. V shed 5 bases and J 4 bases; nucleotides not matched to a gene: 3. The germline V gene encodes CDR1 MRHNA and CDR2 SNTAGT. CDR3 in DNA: TGTGCCAGCAGTCGACTAGCGGGAGGGTCAGAGACCCAGTACTTC. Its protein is CASSRLAGGSETQYF.

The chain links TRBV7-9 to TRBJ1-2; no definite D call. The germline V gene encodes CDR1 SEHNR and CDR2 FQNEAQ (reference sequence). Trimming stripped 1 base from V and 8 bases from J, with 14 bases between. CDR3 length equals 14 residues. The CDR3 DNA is TGTGCCAGCAGCTTAGTAATTTGGTCTCGGGGCTACACCTTC. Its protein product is CASSLVIWSRGYTF.

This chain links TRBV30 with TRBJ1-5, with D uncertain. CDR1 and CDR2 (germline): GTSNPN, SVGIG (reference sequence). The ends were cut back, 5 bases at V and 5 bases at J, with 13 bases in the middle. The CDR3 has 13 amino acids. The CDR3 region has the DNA TGTGCCTGGGGCCGGGGTACGGATCAGCCCCAGCATTTT. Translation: CAWGRGTDQPQHF.

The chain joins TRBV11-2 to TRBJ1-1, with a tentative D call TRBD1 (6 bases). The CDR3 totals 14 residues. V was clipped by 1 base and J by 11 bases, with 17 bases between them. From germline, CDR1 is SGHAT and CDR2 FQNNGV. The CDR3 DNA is TGTGCCAGCAGCTTAGTAGGCAGGGGTGAATTGGCTTTCTTT. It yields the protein CASSLVGRGELAFF.

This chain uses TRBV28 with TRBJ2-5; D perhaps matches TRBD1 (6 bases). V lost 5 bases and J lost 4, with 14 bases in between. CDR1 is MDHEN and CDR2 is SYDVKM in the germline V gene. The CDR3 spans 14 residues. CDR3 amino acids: CASSAYRVGETQYF. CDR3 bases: TGTGCCAGCAGTGCATACAGGGTAGGAGAGACCCAGTACTTC.

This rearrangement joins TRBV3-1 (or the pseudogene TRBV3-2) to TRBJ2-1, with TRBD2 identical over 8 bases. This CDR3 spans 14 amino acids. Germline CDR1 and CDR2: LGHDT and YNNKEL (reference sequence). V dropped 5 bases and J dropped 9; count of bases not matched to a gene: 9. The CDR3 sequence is CASSRGLGGVEQFF. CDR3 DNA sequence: TGTGCCAGCAGCAGGGGACTAGGGGGTGTTGAGCAGTTCTTC.

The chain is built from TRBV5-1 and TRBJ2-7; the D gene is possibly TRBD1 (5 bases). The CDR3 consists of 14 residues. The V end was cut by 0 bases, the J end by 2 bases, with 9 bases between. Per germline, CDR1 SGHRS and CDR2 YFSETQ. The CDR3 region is CASSLADNTYEQYF. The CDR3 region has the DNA TGCGCCAGCAGCTTGGCGGACAACACCTACGAGCAGTACTTC.

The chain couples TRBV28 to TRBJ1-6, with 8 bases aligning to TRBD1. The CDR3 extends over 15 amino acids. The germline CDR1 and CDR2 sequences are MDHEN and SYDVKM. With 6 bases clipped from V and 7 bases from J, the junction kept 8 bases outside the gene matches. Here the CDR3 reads CASRTRGPRNSPLHF. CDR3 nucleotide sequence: TGTGCCAGCAGGACCAGGGGGCCAAGAAATTCACCCCTCCACTTT.

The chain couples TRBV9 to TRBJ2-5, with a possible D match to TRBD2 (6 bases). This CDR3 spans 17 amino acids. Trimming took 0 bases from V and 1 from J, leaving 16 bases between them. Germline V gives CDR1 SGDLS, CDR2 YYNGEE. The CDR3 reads CASSVATPGRLQETQYF. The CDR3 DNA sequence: TGTGCCAGCAGCGTAGCTACCCCAGGGAGGCTCCAAGAGACCCAGTACTTC.

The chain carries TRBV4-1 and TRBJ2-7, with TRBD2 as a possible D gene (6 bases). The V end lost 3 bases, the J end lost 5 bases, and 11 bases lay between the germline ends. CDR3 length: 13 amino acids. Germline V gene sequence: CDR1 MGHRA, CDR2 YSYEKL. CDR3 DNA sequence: TGCGCCAGCAGCCAGCCCGCGGGAAACGAGCAGTACTTC. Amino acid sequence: CASSQPAGNEQYF.

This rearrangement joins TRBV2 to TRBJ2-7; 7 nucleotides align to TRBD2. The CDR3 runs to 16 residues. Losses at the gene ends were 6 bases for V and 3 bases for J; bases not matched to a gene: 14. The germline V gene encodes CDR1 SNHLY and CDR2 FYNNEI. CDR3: CASRERLLASNYEQYF. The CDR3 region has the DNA TGTGCCAGCAGGGAGAGATTACTAGCGAGTAACTACGAGCAGTACTTC.

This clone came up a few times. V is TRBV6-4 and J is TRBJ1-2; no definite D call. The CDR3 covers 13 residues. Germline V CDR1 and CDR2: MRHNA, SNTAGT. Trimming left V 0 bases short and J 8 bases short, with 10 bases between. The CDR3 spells CASSDSGGLGYTF. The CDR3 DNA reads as TGTGCCAGCAGTGACTCTGGAGGTTTGGGCTACACCTTC.

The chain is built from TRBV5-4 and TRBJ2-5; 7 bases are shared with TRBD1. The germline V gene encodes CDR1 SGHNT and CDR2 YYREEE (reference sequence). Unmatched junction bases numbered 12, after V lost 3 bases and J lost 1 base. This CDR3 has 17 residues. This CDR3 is CASSSPRGQESQETQYF. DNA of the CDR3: TGTGCCAGCAGCTCACCCCGAGGACAGGAGAGCCAAGAGACCCAGTACTTC.

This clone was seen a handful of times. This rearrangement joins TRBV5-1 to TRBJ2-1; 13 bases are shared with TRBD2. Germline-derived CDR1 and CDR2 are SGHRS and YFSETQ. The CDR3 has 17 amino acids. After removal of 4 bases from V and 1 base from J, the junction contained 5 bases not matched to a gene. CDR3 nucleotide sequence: TGCGCCAGCAGCCGAATACTAGCGGGAGGGTCCTACAATGAGCAGTTCTTC. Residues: CASSRILAGGSYNEQFF.

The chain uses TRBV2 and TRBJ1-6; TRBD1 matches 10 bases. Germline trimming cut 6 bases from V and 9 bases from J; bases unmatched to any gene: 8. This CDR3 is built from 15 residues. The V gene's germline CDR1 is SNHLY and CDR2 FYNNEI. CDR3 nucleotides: TGTGCCAGCAGAAGGGACAGGGGAGGGATTTCACCCCTCCACTTT. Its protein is CASRRDRGGISPLHF.

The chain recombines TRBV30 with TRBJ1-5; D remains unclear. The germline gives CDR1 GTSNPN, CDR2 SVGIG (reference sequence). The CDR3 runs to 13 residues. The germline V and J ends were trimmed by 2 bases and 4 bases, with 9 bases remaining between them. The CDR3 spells CAWSSQRNQPQHF. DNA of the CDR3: TGTGCCTGGAGTTCCCAGAGGAATCAGCCCCAGCATTTT.

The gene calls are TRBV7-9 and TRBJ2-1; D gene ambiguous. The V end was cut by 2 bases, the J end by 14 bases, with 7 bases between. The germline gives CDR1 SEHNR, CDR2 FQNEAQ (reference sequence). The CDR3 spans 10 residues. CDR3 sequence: CASSLIEEFF. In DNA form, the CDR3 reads TGTGCCAGCAGCTTAATCGAGGAGTTCTTC.

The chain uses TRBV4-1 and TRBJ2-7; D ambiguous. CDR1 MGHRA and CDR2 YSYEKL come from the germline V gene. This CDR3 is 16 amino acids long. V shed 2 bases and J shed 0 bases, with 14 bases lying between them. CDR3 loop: CASSQRTGFDSYEQYF. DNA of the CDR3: TGCGCCAGCAGCCAACGTACTGGTTTCGACTCCTACGAGCAGTACTTC.

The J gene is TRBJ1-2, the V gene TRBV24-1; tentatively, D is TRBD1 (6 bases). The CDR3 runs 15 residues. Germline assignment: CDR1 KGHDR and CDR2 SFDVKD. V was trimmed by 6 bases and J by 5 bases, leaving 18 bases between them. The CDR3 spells CATSPAGQIFYGYTF. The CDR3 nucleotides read TGTGCCACCAGTCCCGCCGGACAGATTTTTTATGGCTACACCTTC.

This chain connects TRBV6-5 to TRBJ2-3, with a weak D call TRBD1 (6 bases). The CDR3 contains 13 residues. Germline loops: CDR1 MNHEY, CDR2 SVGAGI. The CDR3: CSAGVSWTDTQYF. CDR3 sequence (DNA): TGTTCGGCAGGGGTCAGTTGGACAGATACGCAGTATTTT.

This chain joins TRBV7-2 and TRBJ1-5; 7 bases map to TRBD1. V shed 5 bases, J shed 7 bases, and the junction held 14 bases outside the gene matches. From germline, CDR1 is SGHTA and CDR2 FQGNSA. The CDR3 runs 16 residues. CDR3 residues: CASSPQGQAAGQPQHF. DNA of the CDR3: TGTGCCAGCAGCCCCCAAGGACAGGCTGCGGGCCAGCCCCAGCATTTT.

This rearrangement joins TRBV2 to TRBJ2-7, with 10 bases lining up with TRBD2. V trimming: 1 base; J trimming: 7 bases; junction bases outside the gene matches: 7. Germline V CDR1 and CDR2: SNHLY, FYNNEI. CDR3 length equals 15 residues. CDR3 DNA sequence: TGTGCCAGCAGTGAAGGGACTAGCGGCTTGAAAGAGCAGTACTTC. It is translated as CASSEGTSGLKEQYF.

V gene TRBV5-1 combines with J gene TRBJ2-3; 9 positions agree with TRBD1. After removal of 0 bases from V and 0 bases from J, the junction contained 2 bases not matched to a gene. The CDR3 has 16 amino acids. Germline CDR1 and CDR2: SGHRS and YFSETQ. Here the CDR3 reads CASSLGQGGSTDTQYF. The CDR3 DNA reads TGCGCCAGCAGCTTGGGACAGGGGGGAAGCACAGATACGCAGTATTTT.